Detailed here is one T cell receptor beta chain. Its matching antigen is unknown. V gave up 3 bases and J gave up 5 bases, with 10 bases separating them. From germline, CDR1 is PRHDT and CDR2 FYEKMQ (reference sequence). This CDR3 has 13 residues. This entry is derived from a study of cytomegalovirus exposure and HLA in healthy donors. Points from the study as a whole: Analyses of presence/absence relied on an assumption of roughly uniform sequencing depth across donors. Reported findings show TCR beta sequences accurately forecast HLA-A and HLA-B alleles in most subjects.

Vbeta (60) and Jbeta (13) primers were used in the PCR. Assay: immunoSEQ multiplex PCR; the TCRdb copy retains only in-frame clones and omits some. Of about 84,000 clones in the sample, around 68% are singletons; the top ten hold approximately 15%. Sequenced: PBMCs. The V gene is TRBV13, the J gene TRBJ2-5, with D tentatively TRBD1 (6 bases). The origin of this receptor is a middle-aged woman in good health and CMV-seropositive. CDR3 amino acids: CASSLQGWETQYF. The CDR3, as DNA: TGTGCCAGCAGCTTGCAGGGGTGGGAGACCCAGTACTTC.